The sample holds a few counts of the clone carrying this T cell receptor beta chain. The antigen is unknown. All of the isolated RNA was reverse transcribed, so expressed TCRB transcripts were sequenced. The assay was immunoSEQ multiplex PCR, and TCRdb's table has in-frame clones only and misses some. The sample comprises approximately 44,000 clones, roughly half of which are singletons, and around 2.1% rests with the top ten. These data belong to a study of beta chain features in type 1 diabetes. About the research overall: Cells sorted and examined across all samples totaled approximately 100,000,000.

Study conclusions and caveats: Because the template was cDNA, high-expressing cells might be over-represented. The influence of HLA type on TCRB rearrangement stayed undetermined. Fewer junction insertions and more nucleotide deletions appeared in type 1 diabetes patients.

This sequence originates from a woman aged 18-35 years in good health. The material sequenced was Tregs from blood.

CDR3 amino acids: CASSQGMRSGYRGETQYF. CDR3 DNA: TGTGCCAGCAGCCAAGGCATGAGATCAGGCTATAGGGGGGAGACCCAGTACTTC. The genes are TRBV4-2 and TRBJ2-5; D might be TRBD1 (6 bases). Germline CDR1 and CDR2: LGHNA and YNFKEQ. The CDR3 loop spans 18 amino acids. V was trimmed by 1 base and J by 5 bases, leaving 23 bases between them.